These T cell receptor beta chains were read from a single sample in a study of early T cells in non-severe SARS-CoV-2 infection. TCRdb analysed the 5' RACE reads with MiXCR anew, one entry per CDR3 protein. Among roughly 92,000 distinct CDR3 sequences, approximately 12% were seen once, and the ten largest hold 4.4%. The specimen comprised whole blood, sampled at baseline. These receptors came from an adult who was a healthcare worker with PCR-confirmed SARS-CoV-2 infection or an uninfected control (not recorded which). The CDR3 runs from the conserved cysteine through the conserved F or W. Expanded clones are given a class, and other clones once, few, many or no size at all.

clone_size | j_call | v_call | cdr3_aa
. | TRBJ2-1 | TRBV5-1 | CASSLAAGGDYNEQFF
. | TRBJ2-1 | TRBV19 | CATGAVSSYNEQFF
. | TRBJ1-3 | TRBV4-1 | CASSQEPPGGKGNTIYF
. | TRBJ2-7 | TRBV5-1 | CASSLLSGGDYEQYF
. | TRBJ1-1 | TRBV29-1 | CSGSTGEAEAFF
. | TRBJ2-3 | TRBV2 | CASSQGRRADSQYF
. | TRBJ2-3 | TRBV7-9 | CASLRVGSADTQYF
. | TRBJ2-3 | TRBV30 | CAWSVGLAGGYADTQYF
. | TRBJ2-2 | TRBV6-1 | CASAATGGAGELFF
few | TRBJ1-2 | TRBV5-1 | CASSLILGVNYGYTF
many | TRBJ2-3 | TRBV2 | CASRWAGGSFTDTQYF
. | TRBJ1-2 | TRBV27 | CASSPKVAKGYTF
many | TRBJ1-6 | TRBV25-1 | CASSEGGTGYSPLHF
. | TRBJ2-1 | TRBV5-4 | CASSLLGESSEQFF
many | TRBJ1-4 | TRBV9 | CASSPQPAINEKLFF
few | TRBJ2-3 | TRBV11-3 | CASRLPGQPTDTQYF
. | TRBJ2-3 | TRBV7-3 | CASSRGDFSTDTQYF
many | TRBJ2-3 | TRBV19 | CASTRTGVTDTQYF
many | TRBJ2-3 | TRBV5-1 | CASSLLAGDTDTQYF
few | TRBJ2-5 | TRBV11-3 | CASSLEFAGETQYF
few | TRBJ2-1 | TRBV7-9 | CASSTWSSYNEQFF
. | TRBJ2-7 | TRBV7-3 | CASSIYHRGNEQYF
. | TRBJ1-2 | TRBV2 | CASSPRDISNYGYTF
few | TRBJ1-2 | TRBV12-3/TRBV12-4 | CASSQQPNYGYTF
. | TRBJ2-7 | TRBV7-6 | CASSFGPGQDSYEQYF
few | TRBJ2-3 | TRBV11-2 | CASSFWGTDTQYF
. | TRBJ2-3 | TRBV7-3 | CASSSGLRGDTQYF
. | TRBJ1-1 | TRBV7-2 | CASSLDPYNVAFF
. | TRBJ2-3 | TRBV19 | CASTSGGGSTDTQYF
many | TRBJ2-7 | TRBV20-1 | CSAPTPGTSGEQYF
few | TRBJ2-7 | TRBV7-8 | CASSYPLGLVLNEQYF
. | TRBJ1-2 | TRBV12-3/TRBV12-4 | CASSLTSLRTNYGYTF
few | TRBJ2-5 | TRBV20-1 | CSANGIGWEIEEETQYF
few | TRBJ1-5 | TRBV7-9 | CASSRAQGNQDQPQHF
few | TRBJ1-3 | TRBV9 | CASSVSIAPSGNTIYF
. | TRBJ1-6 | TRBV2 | CASSGDRYNSPLHF
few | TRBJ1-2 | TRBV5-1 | CASSPGTLFYGYTF
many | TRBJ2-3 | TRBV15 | CATSRVRGSSTDTQYF
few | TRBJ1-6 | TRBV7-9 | CASSFWVSGASPLHF
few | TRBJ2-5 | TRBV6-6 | CASSYSPGQGGGETQYF
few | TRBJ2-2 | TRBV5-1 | CASSLAYLGSSNTGELFF
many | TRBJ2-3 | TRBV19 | CASSAAGGAPDTQYF
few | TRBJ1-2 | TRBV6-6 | CASSYKREGNNYGYTF
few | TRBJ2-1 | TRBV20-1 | CSASRPSGYNEQFF
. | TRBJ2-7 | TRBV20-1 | CSARDGGQLVGYEQYF
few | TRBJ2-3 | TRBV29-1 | CSVRTTDTQYF
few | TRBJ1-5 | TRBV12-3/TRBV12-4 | CASSLKPERQPQHF
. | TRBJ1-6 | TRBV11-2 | CASSTRQAPSYNSPLHF
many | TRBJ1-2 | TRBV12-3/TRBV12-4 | CASSLMLGGDGYTF
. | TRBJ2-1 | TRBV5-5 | CASSLELSGEQFF
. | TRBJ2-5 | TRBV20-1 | CSAAREVQETQYF
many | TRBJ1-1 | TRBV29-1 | CSVGSGSLRTEAFF